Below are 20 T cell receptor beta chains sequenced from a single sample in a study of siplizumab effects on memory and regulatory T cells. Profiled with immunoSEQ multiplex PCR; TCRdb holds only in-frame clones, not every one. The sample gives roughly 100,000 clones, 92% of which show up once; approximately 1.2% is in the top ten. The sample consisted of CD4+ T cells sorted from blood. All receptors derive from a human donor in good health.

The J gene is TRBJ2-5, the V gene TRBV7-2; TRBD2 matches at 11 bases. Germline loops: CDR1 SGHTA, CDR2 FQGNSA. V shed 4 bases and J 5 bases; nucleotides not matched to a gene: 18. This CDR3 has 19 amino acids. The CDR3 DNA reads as TGTGCCAGCAGCTACCAACGGACTAGCGGGTCGCTTATCAGGGAGACCCAGTACTTC. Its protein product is CASSYQRTSGSLIRETQYF.

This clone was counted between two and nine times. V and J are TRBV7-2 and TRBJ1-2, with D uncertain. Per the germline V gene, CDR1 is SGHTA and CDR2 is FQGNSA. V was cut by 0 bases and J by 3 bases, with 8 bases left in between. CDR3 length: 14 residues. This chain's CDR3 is CASSLARVDYGYTF. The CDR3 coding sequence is TGTGCCAGCAGCTTAGCGCGAGTCGACTATGGCTACACCTTC.

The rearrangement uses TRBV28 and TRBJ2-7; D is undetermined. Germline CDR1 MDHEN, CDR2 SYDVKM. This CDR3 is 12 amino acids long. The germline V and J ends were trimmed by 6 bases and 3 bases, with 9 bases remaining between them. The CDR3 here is CASSQTGYEQYF. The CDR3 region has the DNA TGTGCCAGCAGCCAGACTGGCTACGAGCAGTACTTC.

As DNA, the CDR3 is TGTGCCAGCAGCAAATCAGGGGGCGTCTCGGACGGCTACACCTTC. Its protein product is CASSKSGGVSDGYTF. This sequence joins TRBV7-2 and TRBJ1-2, with 8 bases identical to TRBD1. This CDR3 spans 15 amino acids. Per the germline V gene, CDR1 is SGHTA and CDR2 is FQGNSA. V was clipped by 5 bases and J by 8 bases; unmatched bases: 13.

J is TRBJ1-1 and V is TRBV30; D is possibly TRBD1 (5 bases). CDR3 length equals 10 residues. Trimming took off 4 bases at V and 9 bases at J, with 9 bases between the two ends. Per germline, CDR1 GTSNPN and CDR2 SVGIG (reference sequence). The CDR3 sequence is CAWIGGKAFF. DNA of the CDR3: TGTGCCTGGATTGGGGGAAAAGCTTTCTTT. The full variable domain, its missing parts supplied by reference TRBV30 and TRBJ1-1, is SQTIHQWPATLVQPVGSPLSLECTVEGTSNPNLYWYRQAAGRGLQLLFYSVGIGQISSEVPQNLSASRPQDRQFILSSKKLLLSDSGFYLCAWIGGKAFFGQGTRLTVV.

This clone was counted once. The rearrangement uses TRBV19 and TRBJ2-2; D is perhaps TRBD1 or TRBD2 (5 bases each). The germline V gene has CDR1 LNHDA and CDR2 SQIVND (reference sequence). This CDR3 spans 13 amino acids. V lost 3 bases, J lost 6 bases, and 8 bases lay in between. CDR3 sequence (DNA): TGTGCCAGTAGTATGGGGGTACCCGGGGAGCTGTTTTTT. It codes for CASSMGVPGELFF.

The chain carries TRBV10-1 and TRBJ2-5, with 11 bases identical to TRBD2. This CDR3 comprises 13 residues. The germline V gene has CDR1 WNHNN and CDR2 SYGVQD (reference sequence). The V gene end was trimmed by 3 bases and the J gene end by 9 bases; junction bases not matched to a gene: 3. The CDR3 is CASSEIAGGSQYF. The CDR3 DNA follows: TGCGCCAGCAGTGAAATAGCGGGAGGGTCCCAGTACTTC.

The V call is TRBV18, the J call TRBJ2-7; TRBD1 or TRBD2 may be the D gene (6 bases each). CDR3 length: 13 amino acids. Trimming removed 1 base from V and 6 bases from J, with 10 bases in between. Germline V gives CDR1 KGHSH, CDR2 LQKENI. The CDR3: CASSPLRGLEQYF. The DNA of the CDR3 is TGTGCCAGCTCACCACTTCGGGGGCTCGAGCAGTACTTC.

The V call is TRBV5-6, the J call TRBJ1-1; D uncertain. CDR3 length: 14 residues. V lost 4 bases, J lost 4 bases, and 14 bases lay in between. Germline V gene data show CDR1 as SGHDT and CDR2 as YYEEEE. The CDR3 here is CASSKDDTGTEAFF. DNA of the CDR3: TGTGCCAGCAGCAAGGACGACACGGGCACTGAAGCTTTCTTT.

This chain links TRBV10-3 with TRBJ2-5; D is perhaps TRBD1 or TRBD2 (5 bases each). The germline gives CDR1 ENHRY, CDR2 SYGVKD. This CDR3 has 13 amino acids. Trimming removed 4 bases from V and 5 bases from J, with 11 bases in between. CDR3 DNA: TGTGCCATCAGTGTTGAGGGGATGGAGACCCAGTACTTC. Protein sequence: CAISVEGMETQYF.

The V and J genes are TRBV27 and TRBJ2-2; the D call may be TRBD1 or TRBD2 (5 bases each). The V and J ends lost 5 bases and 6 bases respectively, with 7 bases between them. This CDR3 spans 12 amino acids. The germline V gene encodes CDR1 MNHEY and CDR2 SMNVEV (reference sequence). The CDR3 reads CASSGGPGELFF. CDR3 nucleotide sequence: TGTGCCAGCAGTGGGGGTCCCGGGGAGCTGTTTTTT.

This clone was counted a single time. The CDR3 DNA sequence: TGTGCCTGGAGTAGGGCGGGGGATCAGCCCCAGCATTTT. This translates into CAWSRAGDQPQHF. The genes are TRBV30 and TRBJ1-5, with a possible D match to TRBD1 (5 bases). CDR3 length equals 13 residues. CDR1 and CDR2 (germline): GTSNPN, SVGIG (reference sequence). V gave up 2 bases and J gave up 5 bases, with 10 bases separating them.

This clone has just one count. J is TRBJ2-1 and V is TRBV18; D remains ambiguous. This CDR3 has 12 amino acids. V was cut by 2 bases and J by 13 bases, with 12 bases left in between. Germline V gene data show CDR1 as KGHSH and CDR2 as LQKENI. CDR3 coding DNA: TGTGCCAGCTCACCAGGTCCCCGTCCTCAGTTCTTC. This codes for CASSPGPRPQFF.

The CDR3 loop is CASSYPNTGELFF. The CDR3 DNA is TGTGCCAGCAGTTACCCTAACACCGGGGAGCTGTTTTTT. The chain combines TRBV6-5 with TRBJ2-2; no firm D call. The CDR3 is made up of 13 amino acids. The V end was cut by 2 bases, the J end by 2 bases, with 3 bases between. From germline, CDR1 is MNHEY and CDR2 SVGAGI.

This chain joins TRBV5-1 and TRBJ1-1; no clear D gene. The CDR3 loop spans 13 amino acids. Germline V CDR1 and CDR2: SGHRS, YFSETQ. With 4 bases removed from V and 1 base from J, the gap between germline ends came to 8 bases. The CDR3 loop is CASSPGPNTEAFF. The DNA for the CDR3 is TGCGCCAGCAGCCCTGGACCGAACACTGAAGCTTTCTTT.

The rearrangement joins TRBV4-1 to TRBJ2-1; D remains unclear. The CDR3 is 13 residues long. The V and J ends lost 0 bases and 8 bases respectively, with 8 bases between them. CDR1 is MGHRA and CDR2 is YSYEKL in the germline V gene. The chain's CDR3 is CASSQDQVHEQFF. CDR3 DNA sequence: TGCGCCAGCAGCCAAGATCAGGTTCATGAGCAGTTCTTC.

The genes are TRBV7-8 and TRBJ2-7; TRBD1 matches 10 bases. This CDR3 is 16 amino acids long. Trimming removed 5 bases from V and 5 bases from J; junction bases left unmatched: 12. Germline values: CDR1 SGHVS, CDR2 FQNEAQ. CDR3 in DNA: TGTGCCAGCAGCCTAAGGGACAGGGGACCGATGGACGAGCAGTACTTC. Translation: CASSLRDRGPMDEQYF.

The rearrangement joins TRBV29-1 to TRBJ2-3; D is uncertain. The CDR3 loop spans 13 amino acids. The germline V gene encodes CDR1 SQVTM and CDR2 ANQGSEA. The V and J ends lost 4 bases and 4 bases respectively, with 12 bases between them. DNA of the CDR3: TGCAGCGTTGTAGGGCGTTTCGCAGATACGCAGTATTTT. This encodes CSVVGRFADTQYF.

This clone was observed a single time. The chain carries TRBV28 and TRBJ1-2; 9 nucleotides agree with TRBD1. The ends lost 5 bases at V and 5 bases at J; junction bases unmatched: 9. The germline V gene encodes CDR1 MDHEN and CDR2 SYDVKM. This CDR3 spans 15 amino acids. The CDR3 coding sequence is TGTGCCAGCAGTAAGGACAGGGGCATTTCGTATGGCTACACCTTC. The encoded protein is CASSKDRGISYGYTF.

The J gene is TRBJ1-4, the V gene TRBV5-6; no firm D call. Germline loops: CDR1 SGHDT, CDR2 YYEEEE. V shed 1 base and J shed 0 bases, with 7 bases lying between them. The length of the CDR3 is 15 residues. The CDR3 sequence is CASSLRRSTNEKLFF. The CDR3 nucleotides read TGTGCCAGCAGCTTGAGGAGATCAACTAATGAAAAACTGTTTTTT.